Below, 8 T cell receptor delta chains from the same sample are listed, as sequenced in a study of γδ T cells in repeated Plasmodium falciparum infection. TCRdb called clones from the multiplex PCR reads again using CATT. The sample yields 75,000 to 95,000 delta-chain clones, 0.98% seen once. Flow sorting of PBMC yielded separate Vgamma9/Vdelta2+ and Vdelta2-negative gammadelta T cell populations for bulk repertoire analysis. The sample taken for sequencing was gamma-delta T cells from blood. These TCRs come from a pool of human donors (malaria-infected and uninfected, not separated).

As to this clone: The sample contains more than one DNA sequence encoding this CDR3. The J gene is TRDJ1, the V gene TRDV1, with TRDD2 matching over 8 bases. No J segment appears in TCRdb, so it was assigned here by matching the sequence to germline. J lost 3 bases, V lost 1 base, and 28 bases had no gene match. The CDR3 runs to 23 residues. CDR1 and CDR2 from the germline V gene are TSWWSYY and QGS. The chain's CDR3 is CALGEPPLLPTVGRLQGADKLIF. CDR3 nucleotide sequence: TGTGCTCTTGGGGAACCGCCCCTACTTCCTACGGTGGGGCGGTTGCAGGGCGCCGATAAACTCATCTTT.

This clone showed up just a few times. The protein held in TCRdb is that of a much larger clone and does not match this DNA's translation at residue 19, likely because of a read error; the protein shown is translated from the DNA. The CDR3 loop reads CALGEFPLRSDLLGDSSWGTRQMFF. The CDR3 nucleotides are TGTGCTCTTGGGGAATTCCCACTACGGTCAGATTTACTGGGGGATTCCTCCTGGGGCACCCGACAGATGTTTTTC. The rearrangement links TRDV1 to TRDJ3, with 10 bases matching TRDD3. The J gene comes from matching the DNA to germline here; TCRdb lacks it. Germline V gene lookup returns CDR1 TSWWSYY and CDR2 QGS. This CDR3 has 25 amino acids.

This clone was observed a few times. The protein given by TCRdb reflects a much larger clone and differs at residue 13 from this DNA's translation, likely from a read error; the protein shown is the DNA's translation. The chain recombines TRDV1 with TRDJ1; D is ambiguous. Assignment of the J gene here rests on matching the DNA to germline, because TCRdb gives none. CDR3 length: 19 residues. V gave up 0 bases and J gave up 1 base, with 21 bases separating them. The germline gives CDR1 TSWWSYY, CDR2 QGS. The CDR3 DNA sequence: TGTGCTCTTGGGGAACTATTGGGAGGTAGGACCCTCGCCACCGATAAACTCATCTTT. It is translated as CALGELLGGRTLATDKLIF.

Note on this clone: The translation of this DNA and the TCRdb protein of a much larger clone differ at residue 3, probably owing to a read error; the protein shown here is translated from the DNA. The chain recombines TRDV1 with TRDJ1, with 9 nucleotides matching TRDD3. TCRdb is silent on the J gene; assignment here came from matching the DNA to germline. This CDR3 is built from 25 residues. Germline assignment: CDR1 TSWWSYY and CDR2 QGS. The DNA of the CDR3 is TGTGCTCCTGGGGAACTATGGGCGTTCCTACGTTCCACTGGGGGAAAACAGGGGGAGACCGATAAACTCATCTTT. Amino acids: CAPGELWAFLRSTGGKQGETDKLIF.

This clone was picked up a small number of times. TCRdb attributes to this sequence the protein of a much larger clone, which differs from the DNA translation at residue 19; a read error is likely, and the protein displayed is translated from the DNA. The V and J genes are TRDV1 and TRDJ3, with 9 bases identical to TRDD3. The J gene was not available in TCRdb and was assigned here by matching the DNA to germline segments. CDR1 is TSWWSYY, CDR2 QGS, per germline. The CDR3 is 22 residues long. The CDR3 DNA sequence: TGTGCTCTTGGGGAACTAGAATCTATACTGGGGGACCCTTGCTGGGACACCCGAAAGATGTTTTTC. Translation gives CALGELESILGDPCWDTRKMFF.

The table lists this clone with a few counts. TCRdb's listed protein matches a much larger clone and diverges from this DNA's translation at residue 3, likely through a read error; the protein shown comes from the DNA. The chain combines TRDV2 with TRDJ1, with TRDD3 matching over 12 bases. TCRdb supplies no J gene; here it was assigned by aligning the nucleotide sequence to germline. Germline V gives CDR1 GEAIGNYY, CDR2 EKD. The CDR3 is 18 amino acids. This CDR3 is CAYDTVWGIREATDKLIF. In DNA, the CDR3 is TGTGCCTATGACACCGTCTGGGGGATACGCGAGGCGACCGATAAACTCATCTTT.

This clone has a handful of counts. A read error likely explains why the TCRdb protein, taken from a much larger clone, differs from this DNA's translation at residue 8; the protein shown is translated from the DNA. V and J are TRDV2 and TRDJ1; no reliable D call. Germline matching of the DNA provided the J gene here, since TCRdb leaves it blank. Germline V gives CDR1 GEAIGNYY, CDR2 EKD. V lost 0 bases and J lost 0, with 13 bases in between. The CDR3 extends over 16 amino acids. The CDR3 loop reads CACDTVEWRYTDKLIF. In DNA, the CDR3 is TGTGCCTGTGACACCGTTGAATGGAGGTACACCGATAAACTCATCTTT.

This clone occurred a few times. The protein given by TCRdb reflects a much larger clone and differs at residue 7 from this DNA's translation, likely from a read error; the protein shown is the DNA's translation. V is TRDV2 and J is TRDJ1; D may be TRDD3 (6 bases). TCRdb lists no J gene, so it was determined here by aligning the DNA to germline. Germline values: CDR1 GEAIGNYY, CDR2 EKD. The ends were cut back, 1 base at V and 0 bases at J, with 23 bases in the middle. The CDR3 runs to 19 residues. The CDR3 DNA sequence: TGTGCCTGTGACACGGGATTCTACACTGGGCTACTTTACACCGATAAACTCATCTTT. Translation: CACDTGFYTGLLYTDKLIF.